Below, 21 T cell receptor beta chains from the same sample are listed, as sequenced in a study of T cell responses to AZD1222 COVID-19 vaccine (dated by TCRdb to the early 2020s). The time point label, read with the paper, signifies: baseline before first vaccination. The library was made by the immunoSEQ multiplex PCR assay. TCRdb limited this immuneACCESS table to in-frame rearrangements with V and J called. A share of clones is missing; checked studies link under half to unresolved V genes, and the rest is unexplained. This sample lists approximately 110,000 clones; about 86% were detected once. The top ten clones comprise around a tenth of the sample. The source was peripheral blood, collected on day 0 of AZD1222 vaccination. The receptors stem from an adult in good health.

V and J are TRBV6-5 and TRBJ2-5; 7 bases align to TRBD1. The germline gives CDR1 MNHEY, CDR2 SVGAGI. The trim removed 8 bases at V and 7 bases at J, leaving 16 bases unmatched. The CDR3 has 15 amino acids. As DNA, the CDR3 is TGTGCCAGCTGGTACACGGAGACAGGGAAGTGGACCCAGTACTTC. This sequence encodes CASWYTETGKWTQYF.

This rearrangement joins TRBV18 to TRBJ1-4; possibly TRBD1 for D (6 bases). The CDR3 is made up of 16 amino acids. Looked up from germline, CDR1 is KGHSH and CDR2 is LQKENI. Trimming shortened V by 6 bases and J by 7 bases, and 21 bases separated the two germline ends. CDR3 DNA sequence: TGTGCCAGCTCCCCGGATAATTTGGGGGCAGGTGAAAAACTGTTTTTT. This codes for CASSPDNLGAGEKLFF.

Here the CDR3 DNA reads TGTGCCAGCAGCGTGGCTCCGGGGGGCTCAGATACGCAGTATTTT. Translated, it gives CASSVAPGGSDTQYF. The rearrangement uses TRBV5-4 and TRBJ2-3; possible D gene TRBD2, 7 bases. The CDR3 is made up of 15 amino acids. Germline V gives CDR1 SGHNT, CDR2 YYREEE (reference sequence). V was pared by 4 bases and J by 4 bases, with 16 bases between.

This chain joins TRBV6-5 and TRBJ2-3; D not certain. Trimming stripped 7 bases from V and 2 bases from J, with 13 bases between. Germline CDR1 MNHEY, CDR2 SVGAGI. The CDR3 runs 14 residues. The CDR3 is CASNWLVNTDTQYF. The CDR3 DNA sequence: TGTGCCAGCAACTGGCTAGTGAACACAGATACGCAGTATTTT.

This CDR3 is CASSEGSLSYNEQFF. In DNA form, the CDR3 reads TGTGCCAGCAGTGAGGGGTCACTCTCCTACAATGAGCAGTTCTTC. The chain combines TRBV6-1 with TRBJ2-1; D remains ambiguous. Germline V gene data show CDR1 as MNHNS and CDR2 as SASEGT. Trimming took off 3 bases at V and 0 bases at J, with 9 bases between the two ends. CDR3 length: 15 residues.

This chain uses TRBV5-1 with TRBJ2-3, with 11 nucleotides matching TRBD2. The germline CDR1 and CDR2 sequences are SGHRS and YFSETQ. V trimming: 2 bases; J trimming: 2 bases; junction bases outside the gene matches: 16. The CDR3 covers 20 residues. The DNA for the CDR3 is TGCGCCAGCAGCTTCCTCTCTAGCGGGAGGAGGGGGCGGGACACAGATACGCAGTATTTT. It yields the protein CASSFLSSGRRGRDTDTQYF.

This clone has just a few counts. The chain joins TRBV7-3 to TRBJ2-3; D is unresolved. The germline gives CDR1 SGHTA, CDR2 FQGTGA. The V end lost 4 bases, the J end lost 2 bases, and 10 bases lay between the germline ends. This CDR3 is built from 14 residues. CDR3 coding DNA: TGTGCCAGCAGCTCCGGACCGAACACAGATACGCAGTATTTT. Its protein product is CASSSGPNTDTQYF. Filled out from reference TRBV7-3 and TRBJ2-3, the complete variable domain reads GAGVSQTPSNKVTEKGKYVELRCDPISGHTALYWYRQSLGQGPEFLIYFQGTGAADDSGLPNDRFFAVRPEGSVSTLKIQRTERGDSAVYLCASSSGPNTDTQYFGPGTRLTVL.

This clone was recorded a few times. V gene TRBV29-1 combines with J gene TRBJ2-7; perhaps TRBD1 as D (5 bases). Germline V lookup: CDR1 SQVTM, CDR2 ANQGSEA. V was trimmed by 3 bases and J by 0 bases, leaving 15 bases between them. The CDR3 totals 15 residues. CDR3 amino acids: CSVERRQSSSYEQYF. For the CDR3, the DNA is TGCAGCGTTGAGAGAAGACAGTCGAGCTCCTACGAGCAGTACTTC.

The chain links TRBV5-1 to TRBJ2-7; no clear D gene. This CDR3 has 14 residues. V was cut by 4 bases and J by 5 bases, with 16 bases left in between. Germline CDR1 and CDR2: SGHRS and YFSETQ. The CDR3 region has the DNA TGCGCCAGCAGCCCTAAGGACCTGGGGAACGAGCAGTACTTC. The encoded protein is CASSPKDLGNEQYF.

CDR3 residues: CASSLRGAGSTYEQYF. The CDR3 DNA follows: TGTGCCAGCAGCTTAAGGGGCGCGGGTTCGACCTACGAGCAGTACTTC. The chain carries TRBV5-4 and TRBJ2-7; D could derive from TRBD1 or TRBD2 (5 bases each). The CDR3 sequence is 16 residues long. The germline gives CDR1 SGHNT, CDR2 YYREEE (reference sequence). V dropped 2 bases and J dropped 2 bases, with 17 bases sitting between them. Based on the CDR3 plus reference TRBV5-4 and TRBJ2-7, the full variable domain is ETGVTQSPTHLIKTRGQQVTLRCSSQSGHNTVSWYQQALGQGPQFIFQYYREEENGRGNFPPRFSGLQFPNYSSELNVNALELDDSALYLCASSLRGAGSTYEQYFGPGTRLTVT.

The CDR3 nucleotides are TGCGCCAGCAGCTTGGGGGCAGGATTGAACACTGAAGCTTTCTTT. Translation: CASSLGAGLNTEAFF. The chain joins TRBV5-1 to TRBJ1-1; D unresolved. The CDR3 loop spans 15 amino acids. Deletions cut 0 bases from V and 0 bases from J, with 9 bases between. CDR1 and CDR2 from the germline V gene are SGHRS and YFSETQ. The full variable domain, its missing parts supplied by reference TRBV5-1 and TRBJ1-1, is KAGVTQTPRYLIKTRGQQVTLSCSPISGHRSVSWYQQTPGQGLQFLFEYFSETQRNKGNFPGRFSGRQFSNSRSEMNVSTLELGDSALYLCASSLGAGLNTEAFFGQGTRLTVV.

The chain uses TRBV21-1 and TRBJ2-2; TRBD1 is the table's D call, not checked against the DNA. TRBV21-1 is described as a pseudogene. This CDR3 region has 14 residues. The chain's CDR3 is CASTYRHLAGELFF. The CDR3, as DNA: TGTGCCAGCACCTACCGACACCTTGCCGGGGAGCTGTTTTTT.

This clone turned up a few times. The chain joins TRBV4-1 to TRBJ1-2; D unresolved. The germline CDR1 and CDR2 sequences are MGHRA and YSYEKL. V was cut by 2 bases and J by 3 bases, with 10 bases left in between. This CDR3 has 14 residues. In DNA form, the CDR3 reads TGCGCCAGCAGCCAACAGGAATTTGACTATGGCTACACCTTC. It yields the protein CASSQQEFDYGYTF.

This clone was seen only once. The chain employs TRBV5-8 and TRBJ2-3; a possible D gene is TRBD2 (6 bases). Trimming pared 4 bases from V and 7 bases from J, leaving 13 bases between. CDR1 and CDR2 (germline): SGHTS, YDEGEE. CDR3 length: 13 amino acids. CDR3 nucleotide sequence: TGTGCCAGCAGCGCGACTAGTAAAAATACGCAGTATTTT. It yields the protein CASSATSKNTQYF.

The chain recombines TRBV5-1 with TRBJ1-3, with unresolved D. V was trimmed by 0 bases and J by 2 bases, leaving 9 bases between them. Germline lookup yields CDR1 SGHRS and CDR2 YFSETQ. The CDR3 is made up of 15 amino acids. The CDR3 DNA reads TGCGCCAGCAGCTTGGATGGGAATCCTGGAAACACCATATATTTT. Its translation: CASSLDGNPGNTIYF.

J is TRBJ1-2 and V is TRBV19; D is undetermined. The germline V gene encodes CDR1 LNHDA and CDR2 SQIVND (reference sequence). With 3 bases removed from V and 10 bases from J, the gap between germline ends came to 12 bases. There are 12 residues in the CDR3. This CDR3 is CASSIEEFLYTF. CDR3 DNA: TGTGCCAGTAGTATCGAAGAGTTTCTCTACACCTTC.

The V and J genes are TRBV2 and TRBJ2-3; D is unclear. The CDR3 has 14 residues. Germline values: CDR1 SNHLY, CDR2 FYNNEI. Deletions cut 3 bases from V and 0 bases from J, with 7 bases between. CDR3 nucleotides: TGTGCCAGCAGTGAGTCCCCTAGCACAGATACGCAGTATTTT. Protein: CASSESPSTDTQYF.

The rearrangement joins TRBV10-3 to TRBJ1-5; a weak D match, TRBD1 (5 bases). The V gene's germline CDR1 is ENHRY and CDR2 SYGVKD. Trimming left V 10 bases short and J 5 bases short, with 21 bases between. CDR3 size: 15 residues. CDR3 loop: CATRAGGASDQPQHF. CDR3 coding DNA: TGTGCCACAAGAGCGGGCGGGGCGTCGGATCAGCCCCAGCATTTT.

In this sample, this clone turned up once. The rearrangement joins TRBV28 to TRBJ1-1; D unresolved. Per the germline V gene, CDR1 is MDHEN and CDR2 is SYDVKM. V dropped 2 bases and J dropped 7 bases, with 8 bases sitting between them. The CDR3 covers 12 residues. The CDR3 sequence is CASSLPSREAFF. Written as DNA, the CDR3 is TGTGCCAGCAGTTTACCCTCGCGTGAAGCTTTCTTT.

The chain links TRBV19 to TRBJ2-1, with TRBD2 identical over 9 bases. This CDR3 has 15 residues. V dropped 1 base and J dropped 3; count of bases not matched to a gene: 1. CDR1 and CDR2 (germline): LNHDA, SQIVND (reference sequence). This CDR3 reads CASSIGSGSYNEQFF. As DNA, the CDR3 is TGTGCCAGTAGTATAGGTAGCGGGAGCTACAATGAGCAGTTCTTC.

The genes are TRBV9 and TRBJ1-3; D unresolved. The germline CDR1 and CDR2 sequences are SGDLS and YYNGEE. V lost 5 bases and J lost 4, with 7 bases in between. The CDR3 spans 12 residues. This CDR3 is CASSFQGNTIYF. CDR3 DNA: TGTGCCAGCAGTTTTCAGGGAAACACCATATATTTT.